The text below deals with one TCR beta chain. Its antigen is undetermined. Carried by each TCR cDNA molecule was a unique molecular identifier. Each CDR3 protein gets one entry after TCRdb re-called the 5' RACE reads with MiXCR. The sample has about 92,000 distinct CDR3 sequences, roughly 12% seen once. Regarding time point: sample taken at primary tumor resection. Sequencing covered unsorted whole RNA taken from tumor, nontumor lung or frozen PBMC. The cohort: 70 to 85 early-stage, untreated non-small cell lung cancer patients. The data belong to a study of spatial heterogeneity in lung cancer. About the research overall: The average appearance count of each unique TCR and UMI combination in raw reads was more than 9.5. Study-wide points: At tumor resection, ubiquitous expanded TCRs were detected in blood more often than later.

The CDR3 consists of 14 residues. V lost 2 bases, J lost 6 bases, and 7 bases stayed unmatched. Per germline, CDR1 SQVTM and CDR2 ANQGSEA. The input for sequencing was PBMCs, taken at surgery. V gene TRBV29-1 combines with J gene TRBJ2-1; the match to TRBD2 covers 7 bases. The receptor was isolated from a male donor with early-stage non-small cell lung cancer. The CDR3 DNA reads TGCAGCGTTGAATCTAGGCGGGAGAGCAATGAGCAGTTCTTC. Its translation: CSVESRRESNEQFF.